The rows below give T cell receptor beta chains drawn from one sample of a study of beta chain features in type 1 diabetes. Clones were read by immunoSEQ multiplex PCR, and TCRdb kept only the in-frame ones, dropping some. The table records 200,000 to 250,000 clones, 11% of them present only once. Sample: central memory CD4+ T cells from blood. The receptors stem from a man aged 18 to 30 in good health. Both conserved end residues are part of each CDR3. The D gene is left open where the match is weak. Clone sizes are given selectively: once, few, many, or a class where the clone is expanded.

NA	few	TRBV5-1	TRBJ2-5	TGCGCCAGCAGCGCGGGACAGCAACTAGCCCAAGAGACCCAGTACTTC	CASSAGQQLAQETQYF
NA	few	TRBV10-3	TRBJ2-4	TGTGCCATCGGGGCTAGCAGCCCCCCAAACATTCAGTACTTC	CAIGASSPPNIQYF
NA	NA	TRBV10-2	TRBJ2-3	TGCGCCAGCAGTGTCCTACCACGGGTCGATACGCAGTATTTT	CASSVLPRVDTQYF
NA	NA	TRBV7-2	TRBJ2-6	TGTGCCAGCAGCTTAGGGCAGTCTGGGGCCAACGTCCTGACTTTC	CASSLGQSGANVLTF
TRBD2	NA	TRBV4-2	TRBJ2-1	TGTGCCAGCAGCCAAGCTAGCGGGAGCTCCTACAATGAGCAGTTCTTC	CASSQASGSSYNEQFF
NA	NA	TRBV25-1	TRBJ2-3	TGTGCCAGCAGCTCTAGCGGCACAGATACGCAGTATTTT	CASSSSGTDTQYF
NA	few	TRBV30	TRBJ1-4	TGTGCCTGGAATGTCAGGGGCATAGAAGAAAAACTGTTTTTT	CAWNVRGIEEKLFF
NA	few	TRBV11-2	TRBJ2-5	TGTGCCAGCAGCTTAGGGCTATTCGAGACCCAGTACTTC	CASSLGLFETQYF
NA	few	TRBV6-5	TRBJ2-7	TGTGCCAGCGGATTGAAATTTCGGGAGCAGTACTTC	CASGLKFREQYF
NA	few	TRBV7-2	TRBJ2-7	TGTGCCAGCAGCTTAGTTCGCGCGAGCTACGAGCAGTACTTC	CASSLVRASYEQYF
NA	few	TRBV7-9	TRBJ1-2	TGTGCCAGCAGCCCGATGGCTGGCTATGGCTACACCTTC	CASSPMAGYGYTF
TRBD1	few	TRBV27	TRBJ2-7	TGTGCCAGCAGCCCATTTATGGGTGACAGGGGTGAGGAGCAGTACTTC	CASSPFMGDRGEEQYF
TRBD2	few	TRBV13	TRBJ2-3	TGTGCCAGCAGCTTAAGACTAGCGGGAGACACAGATACGCAGTATTTT	CASSLRLAGDTDTQYF
NA	few	TRBV29-1	TRBJ2-3	TGCAGCGTTGGCGGGACGTCTAGCACAGATACGCAGTATTTT	CSVGGTSSTDTQYF
TRBD2	few	TRBV11-1	TRBJ2-7	TGTGCCAGCAGTAGACTAGCGGGACGCTACGAGCAGTACTTC	CASSRLAGRYEQYF
TRBD2	NA	TRBV5-4	TRBJ2-3	TGTGCCAGCAGCTTGAGCGGACTAGCGGGACGGGTGGCAGATACGCAGTATTTT	CASSLSGLAGRVADTQYF
TRBD2	NA	TRBV29-1	TRBJ2-5	TGCAGCGTCGATAAGGGGACTAGCGGGAGTGAGACCCAGTACTTC	CSVDKGTSGSETQYF
NA	few	TRBV6-1	TRBJ1-2	TGTGCCAGCAGCCAAGACAGGACTAACTATGGCTACACCTTC	CASSQDRTNYGYTF
NA	few	TRBV30	TRBJ2-3	TGTGCCTGGAGTGGAGGACTTGCCGCACGAGATACGCAGTATTTT	CAWSGGLAARDTQYF
NA	NA	TRBV23-1	TRBJ2-7	TGCGCCAGCAGTCAATTAAGTTTCTTGCGAGACTCCTACGAGCAGTACTTC	CASSQLSFLRDSYEQYF
NA	NA	TRBV7-2	TRBJ2-5	TGTGCCAGCAGTCGAAGTAGCGAGGAGACCCAGTACTTC	CASSRSSEETQYF
NA	NA	TRBV28	TRBJ1-1	TGCGGTTCAGGGAACACTGAAGCTTTCTTT	CGSGNTEAFF
NA	few	TRBV5-1	TRBJ2-1	TGCGCCAGCAGAATGGAGGTAAACAATGAGCAGTTCTTC	CASRMEVNNEQFF
TRBD2	few	TRBV29-1	TRBJ2-5	TGCAGCGTTGAGTCGGTAGCGGGAGTCTGGGAGACCCAGTACTTC	CSVESVAGVWETQYF
TRBD2	few	TRBV19	TRBJ2-1	TGTGCCAGTAGGGTTTCCGGGACTAGATACAATGAGCAGTTCTTC	CASRVSGTRYNEQFF
NA	few	TRBV11-2	TRBJ2-1	TGTGCCAGCAGCTTTAGAGGACTGCTCTACAATGAGCAGTTCTTC	CASSFRGLLYNEQFF
TRBD2	NA	TRBV7-8	TRBJ2-1	TGTGCCAGCAGCTCGGGACTAGCGGTAGGGAATGAGCAGTTCTTC	CASSSGLAVGNEQFF
NA	NA	TRBV29-1	TRBJ1-1	TGCAGCGCCGTTGGACGGAACACTGAAGCTTTCTTT	CSAVGRNTEAFF
NA	NA	TRBV14	TRBJ1-2	TGTGCCAGCAGCCGGGACCTTCTTACCTATGGCTACACCTTC	CASSRDLLTYGYTF
NA	NA	TRBV10-3	TRBJ1-4	TGTGCCATCTCCCGGACGGAAGAAAAACTGTTTTTT	CAISRTEEKLFF
TRBD1	few	TRBV6-1	TRBJ1-2	TGTGCCAGCAGTGCGGCAGGGGGCTATGGCTACACCTTC	CASSAAGGYGYTF
TRBD2	few	TRBV9	TRBJ2-5	TGTGCCAGCAGCGTACAGGGCGGGAGTCAACCATGGCGAGAGACCCAGTACTTC	CASSVQGGSQPWRETQYF
NA	NA	TRBV10-2	TRBJ2-1	TGCGCCAGCTCGGTGACTCTACTTTCCAATGAGCAGTTCTTC	CASSVTLLSNEQFF
TRBD1	NA	TRBV30	TRBJ1-2	TGTGCCTGGAGTACAAGACAGGGTAACTATGGCTACACCTTC	CAWSTRQGNYGYTF
TRBD1	few	TRBV27	TRBJ2-7	TGTGCCAGCAGCCGACAGGGTATGACCTACGAGCAGTACTTC	CASSRQGMTYEQYF
NA	few	TRBV27	TRBJ2-5	TGTGCCAGCGGGCCTTTAGGGGGGCCGGGGACCCAGTACTTC	CASGPLGGPGTQYF
NA	many	TRBV27	TRBJ1-4	TGTGCCAGCAGCCCGGGGCCGGGCAGGAAACTGTTTTTT	CASSPGPGRKLFF
NA	few	TRBV11-2	TRBJ2-1	TGTGCCAGCAGCTCTCGACGGCTCAGCTCCTACAATGAGCAGTTCTTC	CASSSRRLSSYNEQFF
NA	NA	TRBV5-6	TRBJ2-5	TGTGCCAGCAGGGACCTTACGGGGGCGCGACGGGAGACCCAGTACTTC	CASRDLTGARRETQYF
TRBD2	NA	TRBV29-1	TRBJ2-5	TGCAGCGTTGCATTGCGGGGGGAGACCCAGTACTTC	CSVALRGETQYF
NA	NA	TRBV7-2	TRBJ2-2	TGTGCCAGCAGCCTGGACCACACCGGGGAGCTGTTTTTT	CASSLDHTGELFF
NA	few	TRBV7-2	TRBJ2-5	TGTGCCAGCAGCTACCGAGGAGCGCGACAAGAGACCCAGTACTTC	CASSYRGARQETQYF
TRBD2	NA	TRBV2	TRBJ2-5	TGTGCCAGCAGGCTAGCGGGAACAGAGACCCAGTACTTC	CASRLAGTETQYF
TRBD1	many	TRBV7-9	TRBJ2-7	TGTGCCAGCAGCTTAGATGGGGACAGCGACGAGCAGTACTTC	CASSLDGDSDEQYF
NA	many	TRBV9	TRBJ2-3	TGTGCCAGCAGCGTAGTTCATGGACTCAAAGACCCAGATACGCAGTATTTT	CASSVVHGLKDPDTQYF
NA	NA	TRBV19	TRBJ2-7	TGTGCCAGTAGTATCCGTGGCAGGAACTACGAGCAGTACTTC	CASSIRGRNYEQYF
NA	few	TRBV29-1	TRBJ2-1	TGCAGCGTTGTTTCGCGGTACAATGAGCAGTTCTTC	CSVVSRYNEQFF
TRBD1	few	TRBV29-1	TRBJ1-1	TGCAGCGTTGACCCGACAGGGGGTGGCACTGAAGCTTTCTTT	CSVDPTGGGTEAFF
NA	NA	TRBV28	TRBJ2-4	TGTGCCAGCAGGAGCAAAAACATTCAGTACTTC	CASRSKNIQYF
TRBD1	NA	TRBV29-1	TRBJ1-4	TGCAGCGGGCGGACAGGCGGTGAAAAACTGTTTTTT	CSGRTGGEKLFF
NA	few	TRBV29-1	TRBJ1-1	TGCAGCGTTGCGCAGGGTGTTGGAGCTTTCTTT	CSVAQGVGAFF
NA	NA	TRBV7-9	TRBJ2-1	TGTGCCAGCAGCTTACGTCCGACGGATAGCTCCTACAATGAGCAGTTCTTC	CASSLRPTDSSYNEQFF
NA	NA	TRBV25-1	TRBJ2-1	TGTGCCAGCAGTGAAAGTACGCGGGGTGAGCAGTTCTTC	CASSESTRGEQFF
TRBD1	NA	TRBV29-1	TRBJ2-7	TGCAGCGTTGAGGGGCTCGTAGGCGGACAGGGAGTCCACGAGCAGTACTTC	CSVEGLVGGQGVHEQYF
NA	few	TRBV7-2	TRBJ2-7	TGTGCCAGCAGCCTTTTCTACGAGCAGTACTTC	CASSLFYEQYF